The clone carrying this T cell receptor (beta chain) was recorded at least ten times. Antigen: not known. The data were taken from a study of T cells after yellow fever vaccination. TCRdb processed the 5' RACE reads anew with MiXCR; each CDR3 protein has one entry. The sample has some 200,000 distinct CDR3 sequences; 11% are singletons. Study-wide findings and caveats: The secondary T-cell response peaked on day 5, not day 15, but was weaker.

CDR3 length equals 17 residues. The clonotype originates from a man younger than 35 who received the YFV17D yellow fever vaccine. The V call is TRBV21-1, the J call TRBJ1-6; the table assigns TRBD1, which was not confirmed against the DNA. TRBV21-1 is designated a pseudogene. Sequenced here: CD8+ T cells sorted from PBMCs, sampled 15 days after the yellow fever booster vaccination. The CDR3: CASSARDRRNYNSPLHF. CDR3 in DNA: TGTGCCAGCAGCGCCCGGGACAGGAGAAACTATAATTCACCCCTCCACTTT.